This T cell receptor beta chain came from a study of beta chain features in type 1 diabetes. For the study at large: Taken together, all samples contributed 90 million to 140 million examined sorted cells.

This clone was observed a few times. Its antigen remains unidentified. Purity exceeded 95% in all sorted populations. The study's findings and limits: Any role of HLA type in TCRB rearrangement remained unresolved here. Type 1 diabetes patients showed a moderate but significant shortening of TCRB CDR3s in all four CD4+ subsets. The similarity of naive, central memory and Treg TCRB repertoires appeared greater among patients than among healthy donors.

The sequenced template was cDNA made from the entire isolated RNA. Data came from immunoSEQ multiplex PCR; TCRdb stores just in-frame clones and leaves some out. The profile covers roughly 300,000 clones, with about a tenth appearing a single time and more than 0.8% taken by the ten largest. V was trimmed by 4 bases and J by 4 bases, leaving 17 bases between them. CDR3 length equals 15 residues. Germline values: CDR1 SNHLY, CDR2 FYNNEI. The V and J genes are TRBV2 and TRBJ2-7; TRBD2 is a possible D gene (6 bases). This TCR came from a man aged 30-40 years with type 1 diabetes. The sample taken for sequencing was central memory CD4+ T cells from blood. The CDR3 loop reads CASSGRGGAPYEQYF. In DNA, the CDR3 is TGTGCCAGCAGTGGTAGGGGCGGGGCGCCTTACGAGCAGTACTTC.